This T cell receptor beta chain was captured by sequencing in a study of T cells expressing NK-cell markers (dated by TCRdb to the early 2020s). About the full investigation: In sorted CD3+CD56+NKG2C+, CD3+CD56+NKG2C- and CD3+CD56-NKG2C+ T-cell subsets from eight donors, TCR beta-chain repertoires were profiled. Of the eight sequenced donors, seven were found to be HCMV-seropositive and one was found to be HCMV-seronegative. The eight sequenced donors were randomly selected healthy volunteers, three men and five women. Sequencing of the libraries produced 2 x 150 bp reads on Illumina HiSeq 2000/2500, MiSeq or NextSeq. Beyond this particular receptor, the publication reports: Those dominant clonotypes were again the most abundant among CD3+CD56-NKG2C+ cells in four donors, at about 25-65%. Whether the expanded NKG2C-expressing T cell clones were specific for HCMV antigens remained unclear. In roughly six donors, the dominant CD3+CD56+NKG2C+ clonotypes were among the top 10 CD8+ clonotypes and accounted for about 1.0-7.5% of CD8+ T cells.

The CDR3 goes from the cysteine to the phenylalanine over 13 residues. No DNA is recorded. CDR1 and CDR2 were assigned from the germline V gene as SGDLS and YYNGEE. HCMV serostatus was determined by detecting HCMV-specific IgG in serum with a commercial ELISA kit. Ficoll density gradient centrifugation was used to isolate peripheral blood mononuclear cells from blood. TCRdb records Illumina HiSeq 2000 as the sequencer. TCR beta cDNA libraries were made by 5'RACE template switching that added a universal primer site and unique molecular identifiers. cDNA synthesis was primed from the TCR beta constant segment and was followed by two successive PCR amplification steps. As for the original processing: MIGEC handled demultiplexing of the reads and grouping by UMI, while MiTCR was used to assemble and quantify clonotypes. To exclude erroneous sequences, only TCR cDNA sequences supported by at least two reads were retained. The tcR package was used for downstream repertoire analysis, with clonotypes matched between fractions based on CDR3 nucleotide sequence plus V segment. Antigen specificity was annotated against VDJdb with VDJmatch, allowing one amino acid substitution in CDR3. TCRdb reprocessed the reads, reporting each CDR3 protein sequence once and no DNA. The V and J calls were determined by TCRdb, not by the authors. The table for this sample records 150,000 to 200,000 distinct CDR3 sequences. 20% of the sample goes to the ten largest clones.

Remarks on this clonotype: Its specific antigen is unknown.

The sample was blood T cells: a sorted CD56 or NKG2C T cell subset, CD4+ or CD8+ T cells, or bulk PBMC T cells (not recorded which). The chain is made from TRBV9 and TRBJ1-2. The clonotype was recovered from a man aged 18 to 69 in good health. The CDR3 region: CASSVGESYGYTF. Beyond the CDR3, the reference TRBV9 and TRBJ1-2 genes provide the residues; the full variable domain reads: DSGVTQTPKHLITATGQRVTLRCSPRSGDLSVYWYQQSLDQGLQFLIQYYNGEERAKGNILERFSAQQFPDLHSELNLSSLELGDSALYFCASSVGESYGYTFGSGTRLTVV.